The sequence of this TCR beta chain was determined in a study of CD8+CD57+ T cells in acquired aplastic anemia. Study details: Isolated CD4+ and CD8+ cells, once sorted, yielded DNA averaging around 2.9 ug. Whole-study results and caveats: Common to patients and controls were twenty-nine CD8+ CDR3 sequences.

Selection for sequencing was limited to patients who had shown CD8+CD57+ cell expansion by flow cytometry. The cohort consisted entirely of patients having severe acquired aplastic anemia. Using genomic DNA as the template, TCR beta VDJ and CDR3 profiling was carried out. TCRdb reprocessed the reads with MiXCR, giving one entry per CDR3 protein. This sample carries about 40,000 distinct CDR3 sequences, under 80% of them seen once, and the ten largest clones take roughly three fifths. With respect to this clonotype: What it recognizes is unknown. Germline is not matched at one junction end, which may reflect a read error.

This clonotype originated in a human donor with aplastic anemia. Sequences were obtained from sorted CD4+, CD8+, or CD8+CD57+ T cells (not recorded which) from PBMCs.

In DNA form, the CDR3 reads TGCAGCGTTGGCGGCTTAAGCTCCTACGATGAGCAGTTCTTC. Translation gives CSVGGLSSYDEQFF. The J gene is TRBJ2-1, the V gene TRBV29-1, with D uncertain. Germline CDR1 SQVTM, CDR2 ANQGSEA. This CDR3 has 14 residues.